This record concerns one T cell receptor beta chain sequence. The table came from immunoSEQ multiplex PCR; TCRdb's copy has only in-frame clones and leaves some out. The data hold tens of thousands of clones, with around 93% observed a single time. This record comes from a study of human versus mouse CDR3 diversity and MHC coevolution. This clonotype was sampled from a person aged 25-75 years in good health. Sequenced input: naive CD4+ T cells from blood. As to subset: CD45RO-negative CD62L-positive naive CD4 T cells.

The CDR3 protein is CASGFGIGIPNYGYTF. The DNA of the CDR3 is TGTGCTAGTGGTTTCGGGATTGGTATACCTAACTATGGCTACACCTTC. The chain links TRBV12-5 to TRBJ1-2; D ambiguous. Germline loops: CDR1 LGHNT, CDR2 FRNRAP. The ends were cut back, 3 bases at V and 0 bases at J, with 14 bases in the middle. This CDR3 spans 16 amino acids.